The source of this T cell receptor beta chain is a study of T cell repertoires in cytomegalovirus infection. Turning to the study itself: The study used recently identified HLA-C-restricted and well-studied HLA-B-restricted CMV epitopes. Signatures in public TCR beta sequences pointed to both CMV infection and matching HLA type. Study observations and caveats: Dominating the ex vivo response were TCR beta clonotypes that were CMV-specific and HLA-C-restricted.

Details on this clonotype: Its antigen is unknown.

Per the germline V gene, CDR1 is DFQATT and CDR2 is SNEGSKA (reference sequence). There are 11 residues in the CDR3. Trimming stripped 6 bases from V and 6 bases from J, with 11 bases between. TCRdb used MiXCR to reprocess the reads, holding one entry per CDR3 protein. The profile covers hundreds of thousands of distinct CDR3 sequences, with about 27% appearing a single time and 20% taken by the ten largest. The chain uses TRBV20-1 and TRBJ1-2; TRBD1 is a possible D gene (5 bases). The sequence was collected from a human donor in good health (CMV status not recorded). Some clones in this sample may be carry-over from other donors' samples. The sequences come from cultured PBMCs, collected from culture after CMV antigen stimulation. The CDR3 DNA reads TGCAGTGCCCTGGGGGGGGATGGCTACACCTTC. This translates into CSALGGDGYTF.